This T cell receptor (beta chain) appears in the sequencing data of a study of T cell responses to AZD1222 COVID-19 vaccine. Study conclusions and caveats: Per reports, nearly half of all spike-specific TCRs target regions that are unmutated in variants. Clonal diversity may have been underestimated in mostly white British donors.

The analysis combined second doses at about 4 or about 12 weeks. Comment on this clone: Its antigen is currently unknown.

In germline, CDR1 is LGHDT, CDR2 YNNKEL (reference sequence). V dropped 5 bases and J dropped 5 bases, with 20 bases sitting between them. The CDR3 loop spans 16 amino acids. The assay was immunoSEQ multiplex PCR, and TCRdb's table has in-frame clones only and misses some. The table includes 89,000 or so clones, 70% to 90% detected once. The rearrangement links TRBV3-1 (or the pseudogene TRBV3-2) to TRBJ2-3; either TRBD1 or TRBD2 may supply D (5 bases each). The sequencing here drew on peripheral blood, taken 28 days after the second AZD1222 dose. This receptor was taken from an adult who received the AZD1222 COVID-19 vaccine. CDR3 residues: CASSSYGALSGDTQYF. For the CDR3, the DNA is TGTGCCAGCAGCTCTTACGGGGCCTTGAGTGGAGATACGCAGTATTTT.